This TCR beta chain comes out of a study of blood T cell repertoires in COVID-19 (dated by TCRdb to 2020 to 2021). Regarding the study in general: Samples from collaborators originated in the United States, Italy and Spain and spanned both the acute and convalescent phases of COVID-19. The material from the prospective study consisted of cDNA or gDNA derived from T cells, B-cell-depleted T cells, or PBMCs. Deeply sampled blood TCRbeta repertoires from subjects exposed to, actively infected with, or recovered from COVID-19 were included in the dataset. The repertoires were released in a freely available public database meant as a resource for research on the immune response to SARS-CoV-2. The samples were drawn from two sources: the first 160 participants of the ongoing ImmuneRACE study, and some 1,300 subjects contributed by 6 global collaborators. A de-identified subject ID, COVID-19 status, age in years and sex were almost always included in the sample metadata. HLA class I and class II types, where available, came from metadata supplied by the sample provider rather than from assay-based typing. The investigation overall reported the following: Clinical and demographic metadata were provided uncurated, with the amount varying by source and participant.

As for this clone: Its antigen remains unidentified. There are no base qualities to consult, and no much larger clone falls within one base.

TCRbeta CDR3 regions were amplified from genomic DNA using the immunoSEQ Assay, a bias-controlled multiplex PCR. As for how the authors treated the data: Within the assay, amplification of reference gene primers was used to estimate how many nucleated cells each sample contained. Sequence reads were collapsed and filtered to measure the absolute abundance of every unique TCRbeta CDR3 rearrangement. Productive Simpson clonality was computed per sample as the square root of Simpson's diversity index over productive rearrangements. Entries here come from immuneACCESS through TCRdb and include only in-frame sequences with V and J called. Some clones fail to appear in such tables; in the studies checked, an unresolved V gene covers under half of the shortfall, and the cause of the remainder is unknown. Clone size and the V and J calls come from that table; the DNA yielded D and trimming. The sample records some 200,000 clones, 82% of which are singletons. The ten largest clones represent approximately 5.6% of the sample.

As encoded in the germline V gene, CDR1 is SGHTS while CDR2 is YDEGEE. The junction shows trimming of 4 bases on V and 3 bases on J, plus 11 bases between the germline ends. The CDR3 measures 13 amino acids from cysteine to phenylalanine. Only the CDR3 part of the read is kept: 39 bases, read in frame from the first base. One collaborating source in Seattle enrolled patients during active infection and followed them longitudinally through the course of disease. Whole blood was collected in K2EDTA tubes by collaborating institutions according to the institutions' own protocols. For TCRbeta analysis, collaborators shipped samples in one of three forms: frozen whole blood, isolated PBMCs, or DNA extracted from either of those sample types.

The sample was peripheral blood. This chain is built from TRBV5-8 and TRBJ2-7, with no confident D gene call. The sequence was obtained from a woman in her 70s with COVID-19, enrolled during active disease. CDR3 protein: CASSRVVVYEQYF. The DNA reads TGTGCCAGCAGCCGGGTGGTGGTCTACGAGCAGTACTTC.